This T cell receptor beta chain was retrieved from a study of T cells in Graves' hyperthyroidism and ophthalmopathy. General observations from the study: Among clonotypes expanded in thyroid above 0.001, most were also found in blood.

CDR3 length equals 15 residues. The germline CDR1 and CDR2 sequences are MGHRA and YSYEKL. Deletions cut 0 bases from V and 5 bases from J, with 14 bases between. The table lists this clonotype with a few counts. Antigen specificity is unknown. RNA transcripts were the template for amplifying TCR beta CDR3 regions. Carried out on the TCR CDR3, a first-round RT-PCR used the HTBI primer set. TCRdb reprocessed the multiplex PCR reads via MiXCR and lists one record per CDR3 protein. The table shows approximately 600,000 distinct CDR3 sequences, with under 15% occurring only once. Duration under 3 months, a NOSPECS grade of at least 4, and a Clinical Activity Score of at least 3 characterized the ophthalmopathy patients. It was uncontrolled infection, other autoimmune disease, pregnancy or lactation that excluded patients. PBMCs were collected from an approximately 9 ml volume of fresh peripheral blood.

The TCR originated in a middle-aged woman with Graves' ophthalmopathy. The rearrangement joins TRBV4-1 to TRBJ2-7; perhaps TRBD1 as D (6 bases). The sample was blood. This CDR3 is CASSQEGRGRDEQYF. CDR3 nucleotide sequence: TGCGCCAGCAGCCAAGAGGGCAGGGGTAGGGACGAGCAGTACTTC.